This TCR beta chain emerged from a study of pediatric ulcerative colitis. Study details: Ulcerative colitis patients had pancolitis or left-sided colitis, with confirming histology. Study-wide results and limits: In rectum, acute severe colitis had expanded clones and less diversity.

A word on this clone: Its target is unknown.

V lost 8 bases, J lost 6 bases, and 13 bases stayed unmatched. This CDR3 is 15 amino acids long. In germline, CDR1 is SGHAT, CDR2 FQNNGV. The rectum was sampled with one to two pinch biopsies at colonoscopy. Samples were sequenced at Survey level, maximum 500,000 reads. Profiling relied on immunoSEQ multiplex PCR, and the TCRdb table lists in-frame clones only, not all of them. The table has roughly 25,000 clones, over 65% seen once. The sample taken for sequencing was gut tissue. This chain uses TRBV11-2 with TRBJ2-1; 7 nucleotides agree with TRBD2. This clonotype originated in a boy between 5 and 17 years old with severe ulcerative colitis. CDR3 loop: CASGVIGGRGNEQFF. The DNA for the CDR3 is TGTGCCAGCGGCGTTATAGGCGGGAGAGGCAATGAGCAGTTCTTC.